This entry lists 22 T cell receptor beta chains sequenced from one sample in a study of blood T cells in healthy people across ages. The authors ran a second PCR of roughly 6 to 12 cycles using a sample-barcoded 5' primer and a J-beta primer mix. TCRdb analysed the 5' RACE reads with MiXCR anew, one entry per CDR3 protein. The sample has 1.4 million or so distinct CDR3 sequences; approximately 43% are singletons. The sequenced material came from blood. These receptors all come from a woman younger than 30 in good health.

The DNA for the CDR3 is TGTGCCAGCAGCTTAGAAGGGGGCTCCCCAGATACGCAGTATTTT. Its protein product is CASSLEGGSPDTQYF. This chain joins TRBV13 and TRBJ2-3, with 7 positions matching TRBD1. This CDR3 spans 15 amino acids. Germline V gives CDR1 PRHDT, CDR2 FYEKMQ (reference sequence). V lost 1 base, J lost 4 bases, and 5 bases stayed unmatched.

The J gene is TRBJ2-7, the V gene TRBV20-1; perhaps TRBD1 as D (6 bases). V was pared by 5 bases and J by 4 bases, with 12 bases between. Germline assignment: CDR1 DFQATT and CDR2 SNEGSKA (reference sequence). There are 12 residues in the CDR3. CDR3 protein: CSASGTLYEQYF. In DNA form, the CDR3 reads TGCAGTGCTTCCGGGACACTTTACGAGCAGTACTTC.

This clonotype was found a few times. The chain joins TRBV12-3 or TRBV12-4 to TRBJ2-2, with 10 bases lining up with TRBD1. This CDR3 is built from 14 residues. V was pared by 6 bases and J by 9 bases, with 7 bases of the junction left unmatched. This chain's CDR3 is CASRSGTGVRELFF. The CDR3 DNA reads TGTGCCAGCAGGTCCGGGACAGGGGTGAGGGAGCTGTTTTTT.

This clonotype was seen a few times. The V gene is TRBV14, the J gene TRBJ1-2; D may be TRBD1 (5 bases). From germline, CDR1 is SGHDN and CDR2 FVKESK. This CDR3 has 12 amino acids. V was cut by 4 bases and J by 10 bases, with 13 bases left in between. The DNA of the CDR3 is TGTGCCAGCAGCCGAGACAGTTTGTTCTACACCTTC. Protein sequence: CASSRDSLFYTF.

This clonotype turned up a few times. V usage is TRBV20-1 and J usage is TRBJ2-7; D may be TRBD1 (6 bases). V dropped 8 bases and J dropped 1 base, with 15 bases sitting between them. This CDR3 is 13 amino acids long. The germline V gene encodes CDR1 DFQATT and CDR2 SNEGSKA (reference sequence). The CDR3 spells CSSQTGLSYEQYF. The DNA of the CDR3 is TGCAGTTCCCAGACAGGATTATCCTACGAGCAGTACTTC.

This sequence joins TRBV30 and TRBJ2-5; weak D call: TRBD1 (6 bases). The CDR3 has 16 residues. Germline V gene lookup returns CDR1 GTSNPN and CDR2 SVGIG (reference sequence). V lost 0 bases to trimming and J lost 1 base, with 15 bases between them. CDR3 nucleotide sequence: TGTGCCTGGAGTGTACAACAGGGATGGGGCCAAGAGACCCAGTACTTC. Protein: CAWSVQQGWGQETQYF.

The genes are TRBV29-1 and TRBJ1-2; 9 bases map to TRBD1. Unmatched junction bases numbered 6, after V lost 0 bases and J lost 7 bases. This CDR3 is 14 amino acids long. Germline V lookup: CDR1 SQVTM, CDR2 ANQGSEA. CDR3 region: CSVEDRGTGCGYTF. CDR3 in DNA: TGCAGCGTTGAAGATCGGGGGACAGGGTGTGGCTACACCTTC.

V gene TRBV13 combines with J gene TRBJ2-7; D uncertain. V shed 5 bases and J shed 1 base, with 12 bases lying between them. This CDR3 spans 14 amino acids. CDR1 is PRHDT, CDR2 FYEKMQ, per germline (reference sequence). In DNA form, the CDR3 reads TGTGCCAGCAGCATAGAAGGCCAGTCCTACGAGCAGTACTTC. Protein: CASSIEGQSYEQYF. Based on the CDR3 plus reference TRBV13 and TRBJ2-7, the full variable domain is AAGVIQSPRHLIKEKRETATLKCYPIPRHDTVYWYQQGPGQDPQFLISFYEKMQSDKGSIPDRFSAQQFSDYHSELNMSSLELGDSALYFCASSIEGQSYEQYFGPGTRLTVT.

Only a few counts were recorded for this clonotype. This chain joins TRBV7-2 and TRBJ2-7; D call uncertain. CDR3 length equals 14 residues. V lost 0 bases and J lost 1, with 7 bases in between. Germline lookup yields CDR1 SGHTA and CDR2 FQGNSA. The CDR3 is CASSLALISYEQYF. The CDR3 nucleotides are TGTGCCAGCAGCTTAGCGCTAATTTCCTACGAGCAGTACTTC.

This clonotype was detected only a few times. The rearrangement joins TRBV11-2 to TRBJ2-1; D is possibly TRBD2 (6 bases). The CDR3 runs 13 residues. Trimming removed 10 bases at V and 2 bases at J, with 12 bases between. CDR1 is SGHAT and CDR2 is FQNNGV in the germline V gene. The CDR3 bases are TGTGCCACCATTAGCGGAACCTACAATGAGCAGTTCTTC. This sequence encodes CATISGTYNEQFF.

The J gene is TRBJ2-5, the V gene TRBV18; the D is unclear. The CDR3 spans 13 residues. Deletions cut 1 base from V and 4 bases from J, with 7 bases between. Germline values: CDR1 KGHSH, CDR2 LQKENI. CDR3 in amino acids: CASSPLIRETQYF. The CDR3 nucleotides read TGTGCCAGCTCACCACTGATTCGAGAGACCCAGTACTTC.

This clonotype has a handful of counts. This chain links TRBV20-1 with TRBJ2-1; TRBD2 matches 7 bases. The ends lost 4 bases at V and 4 bases at J; junction bases unmatched: 4. The CDR3 runs 13 residues. Germline V gene data show CDR1 as DFQATT and CDR2 as SNEGSKA (reference sequence). Here the CDR3 reads CSAMGLPYNEQFF. The DNA for the CDR3 is TGCAGTGCTATGGGACTACCATACAATGAGCAGTTCTTC.

Points on this clonotype: A read error may account for a junction end that differs from germline. In nucleotides, the CDR3 is TGTACCTGCAGCACACTGGTTGAGCAGTTCTTC. Its translation is CTCSTLVEQFF. The chain links TRBV30 to TRBJ2-1; no clear D gene. This CDR3 comprises 11 residues. The germline V gene has CDR1 GTSNPN and CDR2 SVGIG (reference sequence).

The rearrangement joins TRBV12-3 or TRBV12-4 to TRBJ2-5; tentatively, D is TRBD1 or TRBD2 (6 bases each). CDR3 length: 14 amino acids. V lost 4 bases and J 5 bases, leaving 14 bases between the germline ends. CDR3 sequence (DNA): TGTGCCAGCAGTTCCGGGGGCCGGGGGGAGACCCAGTACTTC. Protein sequence: CASSSGGRGETQYF.

The chain employs TRBV20-1 and TRBJ2-1; D is possibly TRBD1 (6 bases). Germline V gene data show CDR1 as DFQATT and CDR2 as SNEGSKA (reference sequence). CDR3 size: 13 residues. Trimming left V 3 bases short and J 13 bases short, with 19 bases between. The chain's CDR3 is CSASQGSQETQFF. The CDR3 bases are TGCAGTGCTAGTCAGGGGTCACAAGAGACCCAGTTCTTC.

The rearrangement links TRBV6-5 to TRBJ2-3; 7 bases align to TRBD1. This CDR3 region has 16 residues. V lost 6 bases to trimming and J lost 3 bases; unmatched junction nucleotides: 12. Germline CDR1 reads MNHEY; CDR2 reads SVGAGI. CDR3 residues: CASSWTGLLSTDTQYF. The CDR3 DNA reads TGTGCCAGCAGCTGGACAGGCCTATTGTCAACAGATACGCAGTATTTT.

This clonotype has ten or more counts. This chain connects TRBV6-4 to TRBJ2-2, with D uncertain. There are 13 residues in the CDR3. V was clipped by 2 bases and J by 5 bases, with 6 bases between them. Germline CDR1 MRHNA, CDR2 SNTAGT. CDR3 region: CASSDAPTGELFF. CDR3 DNA sequence: TGTGCCAGCAGTGACGCCCCTACCGGGGAGCTGTTTTTT.

This clonotype was detected a few times. The chain employs TRBV4-2 and TRBJ2-7; D is possibly TRBD1 (5 bases). Germline assignment: CDR1 LGHNA and CDR2 YNFKEQ. This CDR3 comprises 14 residues. Trimming cost V 3 bases and J 5 bases, with 14 bases left between them. CDR3: CASSHRGVSDEQYF. CDR3 nucleotides: TGTGCCAGCAGCCATAGGGGTGTTTCGGACGAGCAGTACTTC.

This chain uses TRBV29-1 with TRBJ2-5; 8 nucleotides line up with TRBD2. V was pared by 2 bases and J by 8 bases, with 16 bases of the junction left unmatched. Germline CDR1 is SQVTM and CDR2 is ANQGSEA. The CDR3 sequence is 16 residues long. The CDR3 nucleotides read TGCAGCGTTGAAAGTCTGGCTAGCGGGCTTTGGGTTACCCAGTACTTC. As protein: CSVESLASGLWVTQYF.

The rearrangement uses TRBV5-1 and TRBJ2-1; unclear D gene. Between the trimmed V and J ends, which lost 4 bases and 2 bases, there was a span of 16 bases. The CDR3 has 16 amino acids. Germline V gene lookup returns CDR1 SGHRS and CDR2 YFSETQ. This CDR3 is CASSPTDPFTYNEQFF. CDR3 bases: TGCGCCAGCAGCCCAACGGACCCATTCACCTACAATGAGCAGTTCTTC.

The chain recombines TRBV15 with TRBJ2-2; D possibly uses TRBD1 or TRBD2 (5 bases each). Germline V lookup: CDR1 LNHNV, CDR2 YYDKDF (reference sequence). The CDR3 covers 16 residues. V gave up 1 base and J gave up 4 bases, with 13 bases separating them. CDR3 protein: CATSRGRGTVTGELFF. DNA of the CDR3: TGTGCCACCAGCAGAGGGAGAGGGACCGTCACCGGGGAGCTGTTTTTT.

This clonotype showed up just a few times. The rearrangement uses TRBV7-2 and TRBJ2-3, with a possible D match to TRBD2 (6 bases). Germline V gene lookup returns CDR1 SGHTA and CDR2 FQGNSA. V was trimmed by 2 bases and J by 5 bases, leaving 11 bases between them. This CDR3 region has 14 residues. The DNA of the CDR3 is TGTGCCAGCAGCTTAAGGGTGGAGGGAGATACGCAGTATTTT. Encoded protein: CASSLRVEGDTQYF.